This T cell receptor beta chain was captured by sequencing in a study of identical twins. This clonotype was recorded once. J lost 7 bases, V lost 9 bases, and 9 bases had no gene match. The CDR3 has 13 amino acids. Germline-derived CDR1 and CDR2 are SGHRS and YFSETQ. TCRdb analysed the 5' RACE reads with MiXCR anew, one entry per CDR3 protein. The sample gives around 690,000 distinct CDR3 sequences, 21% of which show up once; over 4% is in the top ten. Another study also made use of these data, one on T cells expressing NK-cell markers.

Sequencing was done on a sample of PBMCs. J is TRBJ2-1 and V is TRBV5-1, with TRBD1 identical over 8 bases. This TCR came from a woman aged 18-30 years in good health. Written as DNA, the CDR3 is TGCGCCACCGGAAGGACAGGGCTGAATGAGCAGTTCTTC. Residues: CATGRTGLNEQFF.